The 30 T cell receptor beta chains below all came from one sample that was sequenced in a study of T cell repertoires in cytomegalovirus infection. MiXCR, applied by TCRdb to the reads, yields one record per CDR3 protein. Among approximately 250,000 distinct CDR3 sequences listed, about 20% were seen once. Sequencing used CD8+ T cells from PBMCs. The receptors were sampled from a human donor in good health (CMV status not recorded). Some clones in this sample may be carry-over from other donors' samples.

The chain employs TRBV6-5 and TRBJ1-2, with 7 nucleotides matching TRBD1. The germline gives CDR1 MNHEY, CDR2 SVGAGI. The CDR3 sequence is 14 residues long. After removal of 6 bases from V and 6 bases from J, the junction contained 10 bases not matched to a gene. The CDR3 reads CASRPTGAKDGYTF. DNA of the CDR3: TGTGCCAGCAGACCCACAGGGGCCAAGGATGGCTACACCTTC.

This chain joins TRBV28 and TRBJ2-5; D is possibly TRBD1 or TRBD2 (6 bases each). In germline, CDR1 is MDHEN, CDR2 SYDVKM. The CDR3 is 15 amino acids. Trimming left V 5 bases short and J 4 bases short, with 17 bases between. DNA for the CDR3: TGTGCCAGCAGTGCGTCGGGGGCCGAGGGAGAGACCCAGTACTTC. This sequence encodes CASSASGAEGETQYF.

This clonotype was observed many times. The gene calls are TRBV19 and TRBJ1-5, with TRBD1 matching over 7 bases. CDR1 and CDR2 from the germline V gene are LNHDA and SQIVND (reference sequence). J lost 1 base, V lost 6 bases, and 6 bases had no gene match. The CDR3 has 15 amino acids. CDR3: CASSFGTASNQPQHF. CDR3 sequence (DNA): TGTGCCAGTAGCTTTGGGACAGCCAGCAATCAGCCCCAGCATTTT.

This clonotype was counted only a few times. J is TRBJ2-1 and V is TRBV18, with no clear D. The length of the CDR3 is 14 residues. Germline V gene lookup returns CDR1 KGHSH and CDR2 LQKENI. Trimming took off 9 bases at V and 7 bases at J, with 19 bases between the two ends. This CDR3 reads CASSTRGRINEQFF. In DNA, the CDR3 is TGTGCCAGTTCAACCCGTGGAAGAATTAATGAGCAGTTCTTC.

The chain employs TRBV20-1 and TRBJ2-7; D is unclear. The CDR3 totals 15 residues. Between the trimmed V and J ends, which lost 0 bases and 3 bases, there was a span of 15 bases. CDR1 and CDR2 from the germline V gene are DFQATT and SNEGSKA (reference sequence). CDR3 nucleotide sequence: TGCAGTGCTAGAGATGTTAGGCCAAACAACTACGAGCAGTACTTC. Residues: CSARDVRPNNYEQYF.

There are many counts of this clonotype. The chain joins TRBV28 to TRBJ1-5, with 9 positions matching TRBD1. The length of the CDR3 is 15 residues. V lost 6 bases to trimming and J lost 8 bases; unmatched junction nucleotides: 11. Germline V gives CDR1 MDHEN, CDR2 SYDVKM. This CDR3 reads CASRSTTGGLEPQHF. The CDR3 coding sequence is TGTGCCAGCAGATCCACAACAGGGGGCTTAGAGCCCCAGCATTTT.

This clonotype occurred a few times. The V and J genes are TRBV20-1 and TRBJ2-1, with D perhaps matching TRBD1 or TRBD2 (7 bases each). CDR3 length: 12 amino acids. Per germline, CDR1 DFQATT and CDR2 SNEGSKA (reference sequence). Trimming pared 3 bases from V and 9 bases from J, leaving 12 bases between. For the CDR3, the DNA is TGCAGTGCTAGCCAGGGGGGGATTGAGCAGTTCTTC. Protein: CSASQGGIEQFF.

This clonotype was picked up a small number of times. The CDR3 here is CAISGTTSEPDTQYF. The CDR3 nucleotides are TGTGCCATCAGTGGTACTACGTCGGAGCCAGATACGCAGTATTTT. The chain employs TRBV10-3 and TRBJ2-3, with D unresolved. Germline loops: CDR1 ENHRY, CDR2 SYGVKD. The V end lost 4 bases, the J end lost 4 bases, and 15 bases lay between the germline ends. The CDR3 sequence is 15 residues long.

As concerns this clonotype: A much larger clone lies one base from this, so it may be a read error. The V gene is TRBV10-3, the J gene TRBJ2-3; 11 bases align to TRBD2. The ends lost 2 bases at V and 0 bases at J; junction bases unmatched: 10. Germline loops: CDR1 ENHRY, CDR2 SYGVKD. This CDR3 has 19 residues. CDR3 coding DNA: TGTGCCATCAGTGAGACCAGGACTAGCGGGTCCTCTAGCACAGATACGCAGTATTTT. This gives the protein CAISETRTSGSSSTDTQYF.

This clonotype occurred a few times. The CDR3 DNA is TGTGCCAGCAGATCCCGGGGCTACAATGAGCAGTTCTTC. Translating it yields CASRSRGYNEQFF. V is TRBV6-5 and J is TRBJ2-1; a weak D match, TRBD2 (5 bases). CDR1 and CDR2 from the germline V gene are MNHEY and SVGAGI. V gave up 6 bases and J gave up 3 bases, with 9 bases separating them. The CDR3 runs 13 residues.

CDR3 DNA: TGCGCCAGCAGCGAAGCAGGCGCGGGGGTCTATACCGGGGAGCTGTTTTTT. Protein: CASSEAGAGVYTGELFF. This sequence joins TRBV4-1 and TRBJ2-2; 7 nucleotides agree with TRBD2. J lost 5 bases, V lost 5 bases, and 14 bases had no gene match. This CDR3 spans 17 amino acids. Germline CDR1 MGHRA, CDR2 YSYEKL.

This rearrangement joins TRBV4-1 to TRBJ1-1; no reliable D call. Per the germline V gene, CDR1 is MGHRA and CDR2 is YSYEKL. This CDR3 region has 14 residues. V was pared by 0 bases and J by 5 bases, with 10 bases between. The CDR3 nucleotides read TGCGCCAGCAGCCAAGAACTAGTCCAGACTGAAGCTTTCTTT. It specifies CASSQELVQTEAFF.

This chain uses TRBV20-1 with TRBJ2-7; tentatively, D is TRBD1 (6 bases). V gave up 5 bases and J gave up 1 base, with 12 bases separating them. CDR1 and CDR2 from the germline V gene are DFQATT and SNEGSKA (reference sequence). The CDR3 loop spans 13 amino acids. DNA for the CDR3: TGCAGTGCTGAGCGACAGGTATCCTACGAGCAGTACTTC. It is translated as CSAERQVSYEQYF.

This clonotype has a handful of counts. This sequence joins TRBV15 and TRBJ1-1; unclear D gene. The CDR3 runs 13 residues. Per the germline V gene, CDR1 is LNHNV and CDR2 is YYDKDF (reference sequence). The V gene lost 0 bases and the J gene lost 1 base, with 3 bases spanning the gap. The CDR3 protein is CATSRDRNTEAFF. CDR3 DNA sequence: TGTGCCACCAGCAGAGACAGGAACACTGAAGCTTTCTTT.

This clonotype was recorded at least ten times. V usage is TRBV7-2 and J usage is TRBJ2-1; D not certain. Germline V gene sequence: CDR1 SGHTA, CDR2 FQGNSA. The CDR3 has 11 amino acids. V was pared by 3 bases and J by 9 bases, with 6 bases between. The CDR3 nucleotides read TGTGCCAGCAGCTTCCGTACTGAGCAGTTCTTC. It codes for CASSFRTEQFF. The full variable domain, completed using reference TRBV7-2 and TRBJ2-1, is GAGVSQSPSNKVTEKGKDVELRCDPISGHTALYWYRQSLGQGLEFLIYFQGNSAPDKSGLPSDRFSAERTGGSVSTLTIQRTQQEDSAVYLCASSFRTEQFFGPGTRLTVL.

The chain employs TRBV28 and TRBJ2-2, with 10 bases identical to TRBD1. From germline, CDR1 is MDHEN and CDR2 SYDVKM. J was trimmed by 4 bases and V by 10 bases; bases with no gene match: 3. The CDR3 is 13 residues long. The CDR3 region has the DNA TGTGCCACCTGGACAGGGGGCACCGGGGAGCTGTTTTTT. Translated: CATWTGGTGELFF.

This clonotype was detected many times. The CDR3 bases are TGTGCCAGCAGACCGACAGGGAACAATGAGCAGTTCTTC. This sequence encodes CASRPTGNNEQFF. The rearrangement links TRBV7-2 to TRBJ2-1; 7 positions match TRBD1. Trimming cost V 6 bases and J 5 bases; bases outside gene matches: 4. The CDR3 contains 13 residues. Germline V gene lookup returns CDR1 SGHTA and CDR2 FQGNSA. The variable domain in full, with the rest retrieved from reference TRBV7-2 and TRBJ2-1, is GAGVSQSPSNKVTEKGKDVELRCDPISGHTALYWYRQSLGQGLEFLIYFQGNSAPDKSGLPSDRFSAERTGGSVSTLTIQRTQQEDSAVYLCASRPTGNNEQFFGPGTRLTVL.

The chain carries TRBV19 and TRBJ2-7; 12 bases line up with TRBD2. There are 14 residues in the CDR3. CDR1 and CDR2 from the germline V gene are LNHDA and SQIVND (reference sequence). V trimming: 5 bases; J trimming: 5 bases; junction bases outside the gene matches: 4. The CDR3 DNA reads as TGTGCCAGTAGTGGACTAGCGGGGCTCCACGAGCAGTACTTC. Residues: CASSGLAGLHEQYF.

The rearrangement joins TRBV20-1 to TRBJ2-6; maybe TRBD2 (6 bases). CDR1 is DFQATT and CDR2 is SNEGSKA in the germline V gene (reference sequence). The CDR3 consists of 13 residues. V shed 0 bases and J shed 10 bases, with 10 bases lying between them. CDR3 nucleotide sequence: TGCAGTGCTAGAGACCGGCGGGAAAACGTCCTGACTTTC. Its protein product is CSARDRRENVLTF.

Note on this clonotype: Its ends do not fully match the called genes, so a read error is possible. The chain couples TRBV7-9 to TRBJ2-5; the D is unclear. The CDR3 length is 12 residues. Germline V gives CDR1 SEHNR, CDR2 FQNEAQ (reference sequence). The CDR3 protein is CACSFSQETQYF. In nucleotides, the CDR3 is TGTGCCTGCAGCTTCAGCCAAGAGACCCAGTACTTC.

The rearrangement joins TRBV6-5 to TRBJ2-5; tentatively, D is TRBD1 or TRBD2 (5 bases each). Looked up from germline, CDR1 is MNHEY and CDR2 is SVGAGI. The CDR3 loop spans 15 amino acids. V lost 4 bases and J lost 5, with 17 bases in between. CDR3 coding DNA: TGTGCCAGCAGTTCCCCCGGGACGGGGTGGGAGACCCAGTACTTC. This codes for CASSSPGTGWETQYF.

The J gene is TRBJ1-1, the V gene TRBV7-9; a possible D gene is TRBD1 (5 bases). Germline CDR1 is SEHNR and CDR2 is FQNEAQ (reference sequence). Deletions cut 4 bases from V and 1 base from J, with 7 bases between. CDR3 length equals 13 residues. In nucleotides, the CDR3 is TGTGCCAGCAGCTCTGGGGCGAACACTGAAGCTTTCTTT. Translating it yields CASSSGANTEAFF. The whole variable domain, remainder taken from reference TRBV7-9 and TRBJ1-1, is DTGVSQNPRHKITKRGQNVTFRCDPISEHNRLYWYRQTLGQGPEFLTYFQNEAQLEKSRLLSDRFSAERPKGSFSTLEIQRTEQGDSAMYLCASSSGANTEAFFGQGTRLTVV.

The genes are TRBV6-4 and TRBJ2-1, with TRBD2 matching 9 bases. Germline V gene data show CDR1 as MRHNA and CDR2 as SNTAGT. The CDR3 is 16 residues long. Losses at the gene ends were 4 bases for V and 6 bases for J; bases not matched to a gene: 10. CDR3 sequence (DNA): TGTGCCAGCAGTGGGTTCGGGACTAGCAGCCCCAATGAGCAGTTCTTC. Translating it yields CASSGFGTSSPNEQFF.

This clonotype was counted ten times or more. The chain joins TRBV2 to TRBJ2-1; TRBD2 might be the D (5 bases). V was pared by 6 bases and J by 7 bases, with 25 bases between. Germline-derived CDR1 and CDR2 are SNHLY and FYNNEI. The CDR3 has 17 residues. CDR3 nucleotide sequence: TGTGCCAGCAGCGATTCCCCCGGGATCGACCAAGGGAATGAGCAGTTCTTC. Translated: CASSDSPGIDQGNEQFF.

Concerning this clonotype: This may be a read error: a much more frequent sequence differs by one nucleotide. The V call is TRBV7-6, the J call TRBJ1-4; possibly TRBD1 for D (5 bases). Germline loops: CDR1 SGHVS, CDR2 FNYEAQ. V was clipped by 3 bases and J by 3 bases, with 11 bases between them. This CDR3 is 15 amino acids long. The CDR3 loop reads CASSFSGWSNEKLFF. In DNA form, the CDR3 reads TGTGCCAGCAGCTTTTCAGGGTGGTCTAATGAAAAACTGTTTTTT.

This clonotype counts as hyperexpanded. The genes are TRBV7-9 and TRBJ1-1, with 10 bases aligning to TRBD1. The CDR3 is made up of 16 amino acids. Germline V gene sequence: CDR1 SEHNR, CDR2 FQNEAQ (reference sequence). The trim removed 5 bases at V and 4 bases at J, leaving 10 bases unmatched. CDR3 protein: CASSVHDRGLGTEAFF. The CDR3 DNA sequence: TGTGCCAGCAGCGTCCATGACAGGGGGCTGGGCACTGAAGCTTTCTTT.

The table lists this clonotype with a few counts. This chain links TRBV7-9 with TRBJ1-2; TRBD1 might be the D (5 bases). The CDR3 covers 14 residues. Germline-derived CDR1 and CDR2 are SEHNR and FQNEAQ (reference sequence). V dropped 5 bases and J dropped 4 bases, with 14 bases sitting between them. CDR3 coding DNA: TGTGCCAGCAGCCCCCCCCCGGGACCCTATGGCTACACCTTC. Translating it yields CASSPPPGPYGYTF. The full variable domain, completed using reference TRBV7-9 and TRBJ1-2, is DTGVSQNPRHKITKRGQNVTFRCDPISEHNRLYWYRQTLGQGPEFLTYFQNEAQLEKSRLLSDRFSAERPKGSFSTLEIQRTEQGDSAMYLCASSPPPGPYGYTFGSGTRLTVV.

This clonotype has just a few counts. The chain has TRBV25-1 and TRBJ2-1; perhaps TRBD2 as D (6 bases). The germline V gene encodes CDR1 MGHDK and CDR2 SYGVNS. V lost 0 bases and J lost 5, with 17 bases in between. CDR3 size: 17 residues. CDR3 DNA sequence: TGTGCCAGCAGTGAATATGGTCCCCTCGGAGGGAACAATGAGCAGTTCTTC. It encodes CASSEYGPLGGNNEQFF.

For the CDR3, the DNA is TGTGCCAGCAGCCAAGATCGCCCTAGCGGGGGGGGTAGCTCCTACAATGAGCAGTTCTTC. Translated, it gives CASSQDRPSGGGSSYNEQFF. V gene TRBV3-1 combines with J gene TRBJ2-1, with 12 bases identical to TRBD2. Trimming took 0 bases from V and 0 from J; bases not matched to a gene: 9. CDR1 and CDR2 from the germline V gene are LGHDT and YNNKEL (reference sequence). This CDR3 region has 20 residues.

This clonotype was recorded at least ten times. The rearrangement uses TRBV7-6 and TRBJ2-1, with 8 bases lining up with TRBD1. The trim removed 1 base at V and 3 bases at J, leaving 8 bases unmatched. Germline V lookup: CDR1 SGHVS, CDR2 FNYEAQ. The CDR3 loop spans 17 amino acids. The CDR3 protein is CASSLGPGQEIYNEQFF. The CDR3 nucleotides are TGTGCCAGCAGCTTAGGACCGGGACAGGAAATCTACAATGAGCAGTTCTTC.